The clone carrying this TCR beta chain has a count of ten or more. The germline gives CDR1 LGHDT, CDR2 YNNKEL (reference sequence). CDR3 size: 11 residues. Trimming took 6 bases from V and 3 from J, leaving 5 bases between them. The source of the sample is a study of T cells after yellow fever vaccination. Each CDR3 protein is one row after TCRdb ran MiXCR on the 5' RACE reads. Of about 140,000 distinct CDR3 sequences listed, 7.7% are singletons. This sequence was found in a man in his thirties or forties who received the YFV17D yellow fever vaccine. The sample was CD4+ T cells sorted from PBMCs, taken 5 days after the yellow fever booster vaccination. The chain couples TRBV3-1 to TRBJ1-1; D may be TRBD1 (5 bases). This chain's CDR3 is CASRGHTEAFF. As DNA, the CDR3 is TGTGCCAGCAGGGGACACACTGAAGCTTTCTTT.